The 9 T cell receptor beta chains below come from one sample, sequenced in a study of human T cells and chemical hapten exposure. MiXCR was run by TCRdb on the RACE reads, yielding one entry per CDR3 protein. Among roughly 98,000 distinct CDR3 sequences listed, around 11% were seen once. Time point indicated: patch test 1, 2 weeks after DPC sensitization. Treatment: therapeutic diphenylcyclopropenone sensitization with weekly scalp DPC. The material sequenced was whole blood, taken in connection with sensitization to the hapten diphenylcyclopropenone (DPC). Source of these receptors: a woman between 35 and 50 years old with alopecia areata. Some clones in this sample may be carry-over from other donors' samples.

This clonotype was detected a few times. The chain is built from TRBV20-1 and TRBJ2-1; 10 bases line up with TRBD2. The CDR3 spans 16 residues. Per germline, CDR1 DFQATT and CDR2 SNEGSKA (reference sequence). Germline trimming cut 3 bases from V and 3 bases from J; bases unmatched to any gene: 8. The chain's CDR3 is CSASSSGRAFYNEQFF. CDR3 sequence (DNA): TGCAGTGCTAGTTCAAGCGGGAGGGCATTCTACAATGAGCAGTTCTTC.

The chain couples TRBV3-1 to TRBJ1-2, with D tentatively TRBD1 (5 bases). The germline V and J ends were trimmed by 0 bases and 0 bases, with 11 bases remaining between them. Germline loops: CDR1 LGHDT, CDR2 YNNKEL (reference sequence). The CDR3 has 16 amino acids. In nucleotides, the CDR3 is TGTGCCAGCAGCCAAGAGAGGGGAGGGCCTAACTATGGCTACACCTTC. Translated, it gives CASSQERGGPNYGYTF.

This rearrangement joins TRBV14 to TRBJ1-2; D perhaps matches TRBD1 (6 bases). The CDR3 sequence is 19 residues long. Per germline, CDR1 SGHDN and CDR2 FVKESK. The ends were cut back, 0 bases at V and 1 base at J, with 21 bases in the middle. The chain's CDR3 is CASSQDYPQQGPVNYGYTF. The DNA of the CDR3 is TGTGCCAGCAGCCAAGATTACCCCCAGCAGGGGCCGGTTAACTATGGCTACACCTTC.

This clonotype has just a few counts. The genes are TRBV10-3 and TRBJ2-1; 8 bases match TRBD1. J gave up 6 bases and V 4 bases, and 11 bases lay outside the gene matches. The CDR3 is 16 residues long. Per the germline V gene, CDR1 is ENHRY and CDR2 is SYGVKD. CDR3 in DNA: TGTGCCATCAGTGGGACCGACAGGGGCGTAACCAATGAGCAGTTCTTC. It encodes CAISGTDRGVTNEQFF.

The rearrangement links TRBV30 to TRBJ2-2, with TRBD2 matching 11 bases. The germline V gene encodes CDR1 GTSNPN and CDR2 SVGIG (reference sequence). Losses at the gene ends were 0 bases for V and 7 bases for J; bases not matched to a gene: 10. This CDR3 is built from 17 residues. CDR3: CAWSVLAGASLGGELFF. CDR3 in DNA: TGTGCCTGGAGTGTACTAGCGGGAGCATCTTTGGGCGGGGAGCTGTTTTTT.

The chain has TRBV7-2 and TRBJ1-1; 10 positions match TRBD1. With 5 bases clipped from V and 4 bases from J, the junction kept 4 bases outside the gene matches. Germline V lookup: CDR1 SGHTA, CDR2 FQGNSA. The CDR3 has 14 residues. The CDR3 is CASSRDRGSTEAFF. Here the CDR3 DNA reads TGTGCCAGCAGCCGGGACAGGGGTAGCACTGAAGCTTTCTTT. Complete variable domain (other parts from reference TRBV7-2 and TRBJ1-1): GAGVSQSPSNKVTEKGKDVELRCDPISGHTALYWYRQSLGQGLEFLIYFQGNSAPDKSGLPSDRFSAERTGGSVSTLTIQRTQQEDSAVYLCASSRDRGSTEAFFGQGTRLTVV.

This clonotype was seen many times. For the CDR3, the DNA is TGTGCCAGCAGCGCTCCGCGGGAGGCACCCTACGAGCAGTACTTC. Protein product: CASSAPREAPYEQYF. V is TRBV7-9 and J is TRBJ2-7, with 8 bases that match TRBD2. The CDR3 loop spans 15 amino acids. The ends lost 5 bases at V and 2 bases at J; junction bases unmatched: 8. The germline V gene has CDR1 SEHNR and CDR2 FQNEAQ (reference sequence).

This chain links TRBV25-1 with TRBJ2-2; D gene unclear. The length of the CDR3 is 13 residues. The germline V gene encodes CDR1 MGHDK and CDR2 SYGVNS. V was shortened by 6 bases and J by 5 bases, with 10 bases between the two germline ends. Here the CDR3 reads CASREGWTGELFF. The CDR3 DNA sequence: TGTGCCAGCAGGGAAGGGTGGACCGGGGAGCTGTTTTTT.

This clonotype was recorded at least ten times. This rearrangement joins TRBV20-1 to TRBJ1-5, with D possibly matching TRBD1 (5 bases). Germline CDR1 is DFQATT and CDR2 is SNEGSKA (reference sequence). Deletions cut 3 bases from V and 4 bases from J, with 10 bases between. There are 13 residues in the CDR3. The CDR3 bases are TGCAGTGCTAGCGACGGGGGAAATCAGCCCCAGCATTTT. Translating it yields CSASDGGNQPQHF.